A selection of T cell receptor beta chains follows, all from one sample in a study of identical twins. TCRdb passed the 5' RACE reads through MiXCR, listing each CDR3 protein once. The sample has over 200,000 distinct CDR3 sequences; less than 9.5% are singletons. The sequencing sample was made of memory (CD45RO+) T cells sorted from blood. All receptors derive from a woman between 18 and 29 years old in good health. Both conserved end residues are part of each CDR3. The order of the fields is J gene, clone size, CDR3 length, D gene, V gene, CDR3 DNA, CDR3 protein. The D gene is left open where the match is weak. Part of the rows lack a size; the others show once, few, many or a class for expanded clones.

>TRBJ2-7|many|13|-|TRBV5-1
TGCGCCAGCAGCCGAAATACAAGAAACGAGCAGTACTTC
CASSRNTRNEQYF
>TRBJ1-1|-|15|TRBD1|TRBV3-1
TGTGCCAGCAGTCACTGGGGACAGGTAGGAACTGAAGCTTTCTTT
CASSHWGQVGTEAFF
>TRBJ2-6|many|14|TRBD1|TRBV20-1
TGCAGTGCACGGGACAGCTCTGGGGCCAACGTCCTGACTTTC
CSARDSSGANVLTF
>TRBJ2-7|many|16|TRBD2|TRBV3-1
TGTGCCAGCAGCCAAAGCCCTAGCGGGGGGGCCTACGAGCAGTACTTC
CASSQSPSGGAYEQYF
>TRBJ1-2|many|14|-|TRBV20-1
TGCAGTGCTAGAGAGGCTATTGGGCGGGGCACCTACACCTTC
CSAREAIGRGTYTF
>TRBJ2-7|-|13|-|TRBV10-1
TGCGCCAGCAGTCCAGGGAGCACCTACGAGCAGTACTTC
CASSPGSTYEQYF
>TRBJ2-3|-|18|TRBD2|TRBV7-3
TGTGCCAGCAGCCCCGGACTAGCGGGGGGGCGTGGCACAGATACGCAGTATTTT
CASSPGLAGGRGTDTQYF
>TRBJ1-2|few|13|-|TRBV29-1
TGCAGCGTTGAGGCCAGGGAGCCGTATGGCTACACCTTC
CSVEAREPYGYTF
>TRBJ1-1|many|14|-|TRBV6-1
TGTGCCAGCAGACCGGGGGGCCAGGGCACTGAAGCTTTCTTT
CASRPGGQGTEAFF
>TRBJ1-5|many|15|-|TRBV12-3/TRBV12-4
TGTGCCAGCAGTCGGACAGTGGGCGGGTATCAGCCCCAGCATTTT
CASSRTVGGYQPQHF
>TRBJ1-1|-|14|-|TRBV27
TGTGCCAGCAGCTCGGGGTGGATGAACACTGAAGCTTTCTTT
CASSSGWMNTEAFF
>TRBJ2-7|many|13|TRBD2|TRBV7-8
TGTGCCAGCACCAGACTAGCTGGCTACGAGCAGTACTTC
CASTRLAGYEQYF
>TRBJ2-1|few|16|-|TRBV6-5
TGTGCCAGCAGTTACTCGAGGCGGAATACCTACAATGAGCAGTTCTTC
CASSYSRRNTYNEQFF
>TRBJ2-1|many|16|TRBD1|TRBV18
TGTGCCAGCTCACGTTCGACAGGGGCGACGACCCATGAGCAGTTCTTC
CASSRSTGATTHEQFF
>TRBJ2-3|-|14|-|TRBV5-1
TGCGCCAGCAGCTTAAAGAGTTCGACAGATACGCAGTATTTT
CASSLKSSTDTQYF
>TRBJ1-1|-|14|-|TRBV10-3
TGTGCCATCAGTGGGTCCAGTGATGGGACTGAAGCTTTCTTT
CAISGSSDGTEAFF
>TRBJ2-1|few|15|TRBD2|TRBV18
TGTGCCAGCTCCCAAGGGACTAGCGCTTACAATGAGCAGTTCTTC
CASSQGTSAYNEQFF
>TRBJ2-7|-|13|-|TRBV10-3
TGTGCCATCGGTGCTTCCCTTTCGTACGAGCAGTACTTC
CAIGASLSYEQYF
>TRBJ2-2|many|14|TRBD2|TRBV7-6
TGTGCCAGCCAGGGACTAGCGTGGACCGGGGAGCTGTTTTTT
CASQGLAWTGELFF
>TRBJ2-5|-|14|TRBD2|TRBV7-8
TGTGCCAGCAGCCGCGACAGCGGGAGAGAGACCCAGTACTTC
CASSRDSGRETQYF
>TRBJ2-5|many|13|-|TRBV7-7
TGCGCCAGCAGCTTGGTAGCCCAAGAGACCCAGTACTTC
CASSLVAQETQYF
>TRBJ2-3|-|16|TRBD2|TRBV9
TGTGCCAGCAGCGTAGCTAGCGGGGGGAATTCAGATACGCAGTATTTT
CASSVASGGNSDTQYF
>TRBJ1-6|few|15|-|TRBV6-5
TGTGCCAGCAGTTACTTCCGGCAGGGCACTTCACCCCTCCACTTT
CASSYFRQGTSPLHF
>TRBJ2-5|few|15|TRBD1|TRBV9
TGTGCCAGCAGCTTCAGACAGGGGATAGCGGAGACCCAGTACTTC
CASSFRQGIAETQYF
>TRBJ2-7|-|14|-|TRBV10-3
TGTGCCATCAGGGCGGCGGGCCCAGCCTACGAGCAGTACTTC
CAIRAAGPAYEQYF
>TRBJ2-2|many|17|-|TRBV5-1
TGCGCCAGCAGCTTGGGGTATTCGGGCAGGGACACCGGGGAGCTGTTTTTT
CASSLGYSGRDTGELFF
>TRBJ1-4|-|11|-|TRBV30
TGTGCCTGGAGTTCAAGTGAAAAACTGTTTTTT
CAWSSSEKLFF
>TRBJ1-1|few|15|TRBD1|TRBV7-9
TGTGCCAGCAGCGGAGCAGGGGGCATGAACACTGAAGCTTTCTTT
CASSGAGGMNTEAFF
>TRBJ2-7|few|14|TRBD2|TRBV6-1
TGTGCCAGCACCCCCCGGCTAGCGGACCCCCAATGGGACTTC
CASTPRLADPQWDF
>TRBJ2-3|few|17|TRBD2|TRBV3-1
TGTGCCAGCAGCCCGCGGACTAGCGGCTTCCACACAGATACGCAGTATTTT
CASSPRTSGFHTDTQYF
>TRBJ1-1|few|13|-|TRBV12-3/TRBV12-4
TGTGCCAGCACCCGGCAGGTGAACACTGAAGCTTTCTTT
CASTRQVNTEAFF
>TRBJ1-2|-|12|TRBD1|TRBV20-1
TGCAGTGCTAAAAGGGGGCCGGGGGGCTACACCTTC
CSAKRGPGGYTF
>TRBJ2-2|-|16|TRBD1|TRBV4-2
TGTGCCAGCAGCCAAGGAGGGACAGGGATGACCGGGGAGCTGTTTTTT
CASSQGGTGMTGELFF
>TRBJ2-1|-|13|-|TRBV6-4
TGTGCCAGCAGTTCGTTAGCGAGGGATGAGCAGTTCTTC
CASSSLARDEQFF
>TRBJ1-6|few|15|-|TRBV10-3
TGTGCCATCAGTGAGTCAAGCGGCCCGAGTTCACCCCTCCACTTT
CAISESSGPSSPLHF
>TRBJ2-1|-|13|-|TRBV7-9
TGTGCCAGCAGCCTCTTCGGATACAACGTTTTGCTCTTC
CASSLFGYNVLLF
>TRBJ2-7|-|13|-|TRBV27
TGTGCCAGCAGTTTGGGCCCCGTTTGGGAGCAGTACTTC
CASSLGPVWEQYF
>TRBJ2-7|few|11|-|TRBV20-1
TGCAGTGCTACTGACATGGACGAGCAGTACTTC
CSATDMDEQYF
>TRBJ2-7|few|15|TRBD2|TRBV20-1
TGCAGTGCTAGAGCCCCGACTAGCGGGACATCCGAGCAGTACTTC
CSARAPTSGTSEQYF
>TRBJ1-1|few|16|TRBD1|TRBV6-1
TGTGCCAGCAGTACCCGGACAGGGGGCCGCGACACTGAAGCTTTCTTT
CASSTRTGGRDTEAFF
>TRBJ2-4|-|14|-|TRBV20-1
TGCAGTGCTAGTACGGCCCGCTATCAAAACATTCAGTACTTC
CSASTARYQNIQYF
>TRBJ2-2|few|13|-|TRBV7-2
TGTGCCAGCAGCCCGATGGGGCCTAAGGAGCTGTTTTTT
CASSPMGPKELFF
>TRBJ1-1|few|11|-|TRBV29-1
TGCACCCTAATTGTAAACACTGAAGCTTTCTTT
CTLIVNTEAFF
>TRBJ2-3|-|11|-|TRBV6-5
TGTGCCAGCAGTCGACGGGATACGCAGTATTTT
CASSRRDTQYF
>TRBJ2-2|many|15|-|TRBV5-1
TGCGCCACTGCCTACCGGGATCCAATGGCCGGGGAGCTGTTTTTT
CATAYRDPMAGELFF
>TRBJ2-1|-|14|TRBD2|TRBV30
TGTGCCTGGAGCGCGGGAGGGGCCTACAATGAGCAGTTCTTC
CAWSAGGAYNEQFF